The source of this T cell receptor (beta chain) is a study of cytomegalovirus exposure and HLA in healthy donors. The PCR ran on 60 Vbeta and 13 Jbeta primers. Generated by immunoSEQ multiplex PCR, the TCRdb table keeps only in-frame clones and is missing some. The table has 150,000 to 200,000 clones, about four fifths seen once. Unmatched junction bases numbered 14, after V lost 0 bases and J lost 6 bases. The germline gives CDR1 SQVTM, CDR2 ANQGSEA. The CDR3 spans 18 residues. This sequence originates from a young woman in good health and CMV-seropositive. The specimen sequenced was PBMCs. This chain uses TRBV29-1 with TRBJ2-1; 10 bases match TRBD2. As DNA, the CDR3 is TGCAGCGTTGAAGATCTGGTCGCTAGCGGGGGACCTCCCAATGAGCAGTTCTTC. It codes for CSVEDLVASGGPPNEQFF.